Described below is a single T cell receptor beta chain sequence and its context. This sample is drawn from a study of shared clonotypes between healthy human individuals. Produced via immunoSEQ multiplex PCR; TCRdb's table is partial and in-frame only. The profile shows about half a million clones, around 73% of them singletons. The donors, healthy adults who were HIV-negative, had experienced no recent acute infections or vaccinations. Looked up from germline, CDR1 is PRHDT and CDR2 is FYEKMQ (reference sequence). Trimming stripped 4 bases from V and 0 bases from J, with 10 bases between. The CDR3 is 14 residues long.

This receptor was identified in a woman aged 35 to 49 in good health. Some clones in this sample may be carry-over from other donors' samples. Sequenced material: PBMCs. V usage is TRBV13 and J usage is TRBJ2-7; the D gene is possibly TRBD1 (5 bases). DNA for the CDR3: TGTGCCAGCAGCTCACAGGTCTCCTCCTACGAGCAGTACTTC. Translating it yields CASSSQVSSYEQYF.